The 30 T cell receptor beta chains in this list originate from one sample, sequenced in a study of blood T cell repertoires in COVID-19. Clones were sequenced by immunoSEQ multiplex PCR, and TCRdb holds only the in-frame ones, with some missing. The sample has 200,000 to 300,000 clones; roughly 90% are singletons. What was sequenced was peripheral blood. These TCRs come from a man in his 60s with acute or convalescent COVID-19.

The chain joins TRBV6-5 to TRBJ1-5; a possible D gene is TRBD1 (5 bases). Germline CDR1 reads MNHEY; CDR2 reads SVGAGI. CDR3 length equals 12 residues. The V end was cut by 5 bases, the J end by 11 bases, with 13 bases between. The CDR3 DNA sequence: TGTGCCAGCAGTACCTCGGGAGGGGCCCAGCATTTT. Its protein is CASSTSGGAQHF.

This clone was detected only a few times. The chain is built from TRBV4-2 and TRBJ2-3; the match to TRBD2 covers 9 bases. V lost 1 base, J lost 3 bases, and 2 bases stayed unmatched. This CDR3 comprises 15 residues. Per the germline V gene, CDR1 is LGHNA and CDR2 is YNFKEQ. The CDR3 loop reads CASSQVSGSTDTQYF. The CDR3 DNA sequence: TGTGCCAGCAGCCAAGTTAGCGGGAGTACAGATACGCAGTATTTT.

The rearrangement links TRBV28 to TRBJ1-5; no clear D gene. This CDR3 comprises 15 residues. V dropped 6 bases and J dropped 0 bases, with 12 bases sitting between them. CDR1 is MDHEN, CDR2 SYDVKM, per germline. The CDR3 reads CASRSPGYSNQPQHF. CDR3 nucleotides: TGTGCCAGCAGGTCCCCGGGTTATAGCAATCAGCCCCAGCATTTT.

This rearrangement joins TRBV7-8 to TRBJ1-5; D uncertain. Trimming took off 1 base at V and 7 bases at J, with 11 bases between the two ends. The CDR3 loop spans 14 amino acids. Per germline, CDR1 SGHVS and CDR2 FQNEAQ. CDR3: CASSLVGGNQPQHF. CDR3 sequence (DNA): TGTGCCAGCAGCTTAGTGGGAGGGAACCAGCCCCAGCATTTT.

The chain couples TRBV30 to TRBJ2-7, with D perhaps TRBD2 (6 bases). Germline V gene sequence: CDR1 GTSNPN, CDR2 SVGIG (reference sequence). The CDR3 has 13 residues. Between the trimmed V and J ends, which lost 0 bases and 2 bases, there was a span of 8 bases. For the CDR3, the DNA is TGTGCCTGGAGTGTACTAGCCCCCTACGAGCAGTACTTC. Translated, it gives CAWSVLAPYEQYF.

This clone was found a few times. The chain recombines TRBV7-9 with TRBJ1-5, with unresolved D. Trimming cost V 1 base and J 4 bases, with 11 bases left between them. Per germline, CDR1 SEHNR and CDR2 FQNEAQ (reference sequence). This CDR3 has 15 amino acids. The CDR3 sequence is CASSLDSTQNQPQHF. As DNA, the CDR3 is TGTGCCAGCAGCTTAGACTCGACACAGAATCAGCCCCAGCATTTT. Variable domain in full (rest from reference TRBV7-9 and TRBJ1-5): DTGVSQNPRHKITKRGQNVTFRCDPISEHNRLYWYRQTLGQGPEFLTYFQNEAQLEKSRLLSDRFSAERPKGSFSTLEIQRTEQGDSAMYLCASSLDSTQNQPQHFGDGTRLSIL.

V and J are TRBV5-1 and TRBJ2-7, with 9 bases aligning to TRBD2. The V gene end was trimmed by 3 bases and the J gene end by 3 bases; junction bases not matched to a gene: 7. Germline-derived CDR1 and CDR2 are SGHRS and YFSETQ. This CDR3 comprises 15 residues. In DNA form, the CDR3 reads TGCGCCAGCAGCTCCGGTAGCGGGGGACTCTACGAGCAGTACTTC. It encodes CASSSGSGGLYEQYF. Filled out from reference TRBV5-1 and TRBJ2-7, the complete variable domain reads KAGVTQTPRYLIKTRGQQVTLSCSPISGHRSVSWYQQTPGQGLQFLFEYFSETQRNKGNFPGRFSGRQFSNSRSEMNVSTLELGDSALYLCASSSGSGGLYEQYFGPGTRLTVT.

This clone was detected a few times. This CDR3 reads CASGTGGSTDTQYF. DNA of the CDR3: TGTGCCAGCGGGACGGGAGGGAGCACAGATACGCAGTATTTT. The J gene is TRBJ2-3, the V gene TRBV6-6, with 8 bases that match TRBD2. The germline gives CDR1 MNHNY, CDR2 SVGAGI (reference sequence). The CDR3 has 14 amino acids. V shed 8 bases and J 0 bases; nucleotides not matched to a gene: 4.

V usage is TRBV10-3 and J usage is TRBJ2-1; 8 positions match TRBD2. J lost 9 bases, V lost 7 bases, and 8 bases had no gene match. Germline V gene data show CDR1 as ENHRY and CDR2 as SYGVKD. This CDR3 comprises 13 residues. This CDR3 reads CAIMGTSVGEQFF. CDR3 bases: TGTGCCATCATGGGGACTAGTGTAGGTGAGCAGTTCTTC.

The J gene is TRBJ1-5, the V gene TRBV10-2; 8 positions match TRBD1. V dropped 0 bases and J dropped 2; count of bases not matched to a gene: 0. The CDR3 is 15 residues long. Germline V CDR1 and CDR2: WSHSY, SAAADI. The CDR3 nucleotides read TGCGCCAGCAGTGAGTCGACAGGGGGCAATCAGCCCCAGCATTTT. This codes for CASSESTGGNQPQHF.

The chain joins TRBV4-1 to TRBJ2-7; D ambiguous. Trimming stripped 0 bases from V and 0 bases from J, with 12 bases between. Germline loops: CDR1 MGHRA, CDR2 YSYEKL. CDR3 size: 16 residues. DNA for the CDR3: TGCGCCAGCAGCCAAGAGTCAGATTGGAGCTCCTACGAGCAGTACTTC. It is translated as CASSQESDWSSYEQYF.

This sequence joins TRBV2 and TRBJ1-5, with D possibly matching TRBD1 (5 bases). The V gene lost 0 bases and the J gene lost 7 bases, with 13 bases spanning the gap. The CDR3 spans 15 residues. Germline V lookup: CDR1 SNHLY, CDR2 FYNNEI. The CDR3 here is CASSEAQGANQPQHF. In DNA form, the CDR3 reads TGTGCCAGCAGTGAAGCGCAGGGCGCCAACCAGCCCCAGCATTTT.

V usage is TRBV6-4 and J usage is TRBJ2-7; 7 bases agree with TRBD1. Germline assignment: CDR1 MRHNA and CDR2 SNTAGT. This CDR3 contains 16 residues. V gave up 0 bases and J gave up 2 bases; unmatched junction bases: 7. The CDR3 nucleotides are TGTGCCAGCAGTGACTCGAGGGGGCCGAGAGCCTACGAGCAGTACTTC. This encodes CASSDSRGPRAYEQYF.

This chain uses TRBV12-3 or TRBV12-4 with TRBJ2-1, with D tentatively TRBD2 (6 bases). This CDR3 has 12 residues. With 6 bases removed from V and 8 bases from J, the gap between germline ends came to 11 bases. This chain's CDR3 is CASSFGGDEQFF. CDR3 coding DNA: TGTGCCAGCAGCTTCGGGGGAGATGAGCAGTTCTTC.

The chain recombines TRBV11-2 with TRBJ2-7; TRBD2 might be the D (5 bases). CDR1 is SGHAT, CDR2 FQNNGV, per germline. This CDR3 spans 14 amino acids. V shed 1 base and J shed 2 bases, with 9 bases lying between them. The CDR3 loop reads CASSLAAGPYEQYF. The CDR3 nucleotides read TGTGCCAGCAGCTTAGCGGCGGGTCCCTACGAGCAGTACTTC.

The CDR3 sequence is CASSLGPLRGTQYF. The CDR3 region has the DNA TGTGCCAGCAGCCTCGGACCGCTCCGGGGGACCCAGTACTTC. This rearrangement joins TRBV5-5 to TRBJ2-5, with a weak D call TRBD2 (5 bases). V lost 4 bases, J lost 7 bases, and 17 bases lay in between. This CDR3 is built from 14 residues. Germline-derived CDR1 and CDR2 are SGHKS and YYEKEE (reference sequence).

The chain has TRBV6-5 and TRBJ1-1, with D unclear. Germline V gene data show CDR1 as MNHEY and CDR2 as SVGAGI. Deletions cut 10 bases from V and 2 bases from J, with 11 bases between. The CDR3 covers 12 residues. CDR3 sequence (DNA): TGTGCCACTGACCGGGATAACACTGAAGCTTTCTTT. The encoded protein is CATDRDNTEAFF.

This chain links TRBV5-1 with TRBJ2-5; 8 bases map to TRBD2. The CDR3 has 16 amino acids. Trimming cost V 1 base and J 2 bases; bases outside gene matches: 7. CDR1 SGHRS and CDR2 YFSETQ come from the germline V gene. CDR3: CASSLNAGGGQETQYF. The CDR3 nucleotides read TGCGCCAGCAGCTTGAATGCGGGAGGAGGACAAGAGACCCAGTACTTC. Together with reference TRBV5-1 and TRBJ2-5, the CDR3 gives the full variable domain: KAGVTQTPRYLIKTRGQQVTLSCSPISGHRSVSWYQQTPGQGLQFLFEYFSETQRNKGNFPGRFSGRQFSNSRSEMNVSTLELGDSALYLCASSLNAGGGQETQYFGPGTRLLVL.

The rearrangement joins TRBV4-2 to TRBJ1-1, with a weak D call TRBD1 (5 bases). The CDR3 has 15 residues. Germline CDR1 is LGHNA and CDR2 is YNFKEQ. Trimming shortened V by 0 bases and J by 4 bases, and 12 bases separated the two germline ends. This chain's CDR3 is CASSQDPQGITEAFF. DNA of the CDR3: TGTGCCAGCAGCCAAGATCCCCAGGGCATCACTGAAGCTTTCTTT.

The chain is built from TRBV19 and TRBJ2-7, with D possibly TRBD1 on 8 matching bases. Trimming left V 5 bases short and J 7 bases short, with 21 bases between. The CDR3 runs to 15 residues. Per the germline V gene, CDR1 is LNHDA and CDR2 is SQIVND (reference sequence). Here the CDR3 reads CASSPNRGGTGEQYF. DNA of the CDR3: TGTGCCAGTAGTCCAAACAGGGGGGGGACGGGAGAGCAGTACTTC.

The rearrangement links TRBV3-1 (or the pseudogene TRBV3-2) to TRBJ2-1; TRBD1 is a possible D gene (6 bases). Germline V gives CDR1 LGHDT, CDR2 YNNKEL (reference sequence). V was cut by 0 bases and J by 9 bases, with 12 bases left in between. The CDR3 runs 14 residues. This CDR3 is CASSQDSGVGEQFF. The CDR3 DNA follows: TGTGCCAGCAGCCAAGATTCAGGGGTGGGTGAGCAGTTCTTC.

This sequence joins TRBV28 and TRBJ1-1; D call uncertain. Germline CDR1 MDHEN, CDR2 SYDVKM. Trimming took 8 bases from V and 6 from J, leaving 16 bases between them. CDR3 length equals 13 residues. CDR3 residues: CASLPRSRAEAFF. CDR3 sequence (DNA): TGTGCCAGCCTCCCTAGGAGTAGAGCTGAAGCTTTCTTT.

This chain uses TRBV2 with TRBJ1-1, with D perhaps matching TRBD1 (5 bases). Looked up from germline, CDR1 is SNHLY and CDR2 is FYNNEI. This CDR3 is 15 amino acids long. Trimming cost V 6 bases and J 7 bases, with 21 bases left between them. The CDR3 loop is CASSLLGGTGGEAFF. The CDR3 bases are TGTGCCAGCAGCCTCCTTGGGGGGACCGGGGGTGAAGCTTTCTTT.

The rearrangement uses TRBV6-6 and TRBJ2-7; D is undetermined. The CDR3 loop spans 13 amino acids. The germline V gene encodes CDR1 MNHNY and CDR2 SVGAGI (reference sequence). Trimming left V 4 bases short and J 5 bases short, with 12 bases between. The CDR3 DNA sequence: TGTGCCAGCAGTTTTGGCGGCCCGGACGAGCAGTACTTC. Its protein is CASSFGGPDEQYF.

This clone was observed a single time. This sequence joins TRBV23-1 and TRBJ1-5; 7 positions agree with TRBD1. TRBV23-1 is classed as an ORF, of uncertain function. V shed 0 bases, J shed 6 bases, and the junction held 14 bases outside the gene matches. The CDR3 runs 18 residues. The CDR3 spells CASSQSKGQKVLPQPQHF. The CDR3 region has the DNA TGCGCCAGCAGTCAATCGAAGGGACAGAAAGTCCTGCCTCAGCCCCAGCATTTT.

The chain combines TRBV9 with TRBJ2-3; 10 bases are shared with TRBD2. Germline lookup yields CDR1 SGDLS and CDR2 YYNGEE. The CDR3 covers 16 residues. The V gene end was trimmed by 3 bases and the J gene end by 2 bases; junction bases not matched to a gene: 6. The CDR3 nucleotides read TGTGCCAGCAGCGAGACTAGCGGGTGGGACACAGATACGCAGTATTTT. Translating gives CASSETSGWDTDTQYF.

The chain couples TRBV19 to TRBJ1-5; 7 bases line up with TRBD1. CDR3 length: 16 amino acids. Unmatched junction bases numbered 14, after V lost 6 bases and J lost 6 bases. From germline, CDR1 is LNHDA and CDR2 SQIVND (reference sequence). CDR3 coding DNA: TGTGCCAGTAGCCAACAAACTGGGGCAGGGGGTCAGCCCCAGCATTTT. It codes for CASSQQTGAGGQPQHF.

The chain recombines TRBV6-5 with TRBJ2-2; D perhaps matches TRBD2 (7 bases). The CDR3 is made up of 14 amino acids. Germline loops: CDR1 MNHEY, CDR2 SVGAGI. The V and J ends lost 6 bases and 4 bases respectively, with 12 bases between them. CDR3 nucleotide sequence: TGTGCCAGCAGGGTGGGAGGGGGCACCGGGGAGCTGTTTTTT. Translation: CASRVGGGTGELFF.

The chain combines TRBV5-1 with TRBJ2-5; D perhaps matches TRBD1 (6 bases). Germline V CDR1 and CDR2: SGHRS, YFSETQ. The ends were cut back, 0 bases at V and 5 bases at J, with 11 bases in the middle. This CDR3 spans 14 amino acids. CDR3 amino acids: CASSLVMGAETQYF. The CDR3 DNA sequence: TGCGCCAGCAGCTTGGTGATGGGGGCTGAGACCCAGTACTTC. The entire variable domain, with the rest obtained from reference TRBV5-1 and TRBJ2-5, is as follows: KAGVTQTPRYLIKTRGQQVTLSCSPISGHRSVSWYQQTPGQGLQFLFEYFSETQRNKGNFPGRFSGRQFSNSRSEMNVSTLELGDSALYLCASSLVMGAETQYFGPGTRLLVL.

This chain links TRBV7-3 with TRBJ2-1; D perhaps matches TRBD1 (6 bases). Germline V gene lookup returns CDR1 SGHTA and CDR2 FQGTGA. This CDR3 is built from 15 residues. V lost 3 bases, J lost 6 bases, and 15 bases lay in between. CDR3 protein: CASSFQGTLGNEQFF. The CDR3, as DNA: TGTGCCAGCAGCTTTCAGGGGACCCTCGGCAATGAGCAGTTCTTC.